This T cell receptor beta chain was sequenced during a study of OX40 agonist ivuxolimab in advanced cancers. For the study at large: From 23 to 79 years was the age range, with a mean of around 60 years, and over 80% were male.

The repertoire was sequenced with immunoSEQ multiplex PCR; TCRdb's copy has only in-frame clones and lacks some. The data contain roughly 70,000 clones, 65% to 90% of them singletons. This CDR3 contains 14 residues. The ends lost 0 bases at V and 8 bases at J; junction bases unmatched: 3. Germline V gene data show CDR1 as SGHVS and CDR2 as FQNEAQ. General study results and limits: At 0.1 to 3.0 mg/kg and by week 6, clonal expansion occurred in CD4+ and CD8+ blood T cells. Partial responders treated at 0.1-3.0 mg/kg exhibited clonal expansion among the lowest measured. Averaging showed that CD8+ T cells had more expanded clones than CD4+ did.

On this clone: Its matching antigen is unknown.

V usage is TRBV7-8 and J usage is TRBJ1-4, with 7 bases identical to TRBD1. Material: CD4+ or CD8+ T cells sorted from blood, obtained in a trial of the OX40 agonist ivuxolimab. The source of this sequence is an adult with an advanced solid tumor such as melanoma, head and neck, liver or kidney cancer. The CDR3 is CASSLAGGEEKLFF. CDR3 DNA: TGTGCCAGCAGCTTAGCAGGGGGCGAAGAAAAACTGTTTTTT.